The TCR beta chain under discussion was sequenced for a study of tumor and adjacent non-tumor tissue in lung cancer. Study at large: The cohort had about 12 adenocarcinoma, a couple of squamous cell and 1 small cell patients.

The study's findings and limits: Top 100 clones took a larger repertoire share in normal lung.

Turning to this clonotype: Its target is unknown. Compared with germline, one end of the junction differs, possibly owing to a read error.

Three rounds of nested PCR, following a modified ARM-PCR protocol, produced the TCRbeta library. In TCRdb, the multiplex PCR reads were re-called with MiXCR into one record per CDR3 protein. Of 60,000 to 85,000 distinct CDR3 sequences in the sample, 65% to 90% were seen once. In germline, CDR1 is MGHRA, CDR2 YSYEKL. This CDR3 contains 16 residues. RNA was extracted from bulk tissue without any cell sorting. The sequence came from a woman aged 45-65 years with non-small cell lung cancer. The material sequenced was lung tumor tissue. This sequence joins TRBV4-1 and TRBJ2-7, with D possibly matching TRBD1 (6 bases). CDR3 residues: CTSSQLVGTSLYEQYF. The DNA for the CDR3 is TGCACCAGCAGCCAACTAGTCGGGACAAGCCTTTACGAGCAGTACTTC.